Each of the 25 T cell receptor beta chains below was sequenced from the same sample in a study of T cell changes during pregnancy in multiple sclerosis. Profiling relied on immunoSEQ multiplex PCR, and the TCRdb table lists in-frame clones only, not all of them. The sample consists of tens of thousands of clones, 91% of them appearing once. Sequencing was performed on CD8+ T cells from peripheral blood mononuclear cells, taken before pregnancy. The receptors shown here come from a female donor with multiple sclerosis, enrolled in a pregnancy study.

This rearrangement joins TRBV19 to TRBJ2-2; the D gene is possibly TRBD2 (7 bases). CDR3 size: 15 residues. V lost 2 bases and J 4 bases, leaving 11 bases between the germline ends. Germline-derived CDR1 and CDR2 are LNHDA and SQIVND (reference sequence). CDR3 sequence (DNA): TGTGCCAGTAGTATATGGGGGGGCGGCACCGGGGAGCTGTTTTTT. Translated: CASSIWGGGTGELFF.

V gene TRBV13 combines with J gene TRBJ2-7; tentatively, D is TRBD2 (6 bases). This CDR3 has 14 residues. V lost 5 bases, J lost 0 bases, and 11 bases lay in between. Germline V gene data show CDR1 as PRHDT and CDR2 as FYEKMQ (reference sequence). CDR3 region: CASSTRDFSYEQYF. The CDR3 bases are TGTGCCAGCAGCACCCGGGACTTCTCCTACGAGCAGTACTTC. Variable domain in full (rest from reference TRBV13 and TRBJ2-7): AAGVIQSPRHLIKEKRETATLKCYPIPRHDTVYWYQQGPGQDPQFLISFYEKMQSDKGSIPDRFSAQQFSDYHSELNMSSLELGDSALYFCASSTRDFSYEQYFGPGTRLTVT.

The gene calls are TRBV19 and TRBJ2-1; no firm D call. In germline, CDR1 is LNHDA, CDR2 SQIVND (reference sequence). The CDR3 totals 13 residues. V was trimmed by 1 base and J by 6 bases, leaving 7 bases between them. DNA of the CDR3: TGTGCCAGTAGTATAGGATTAGCCAATGAGCAGTTCTTC. Translation: CASSIGLANEQFF.

The CDR3 DNA sequence: TGTGCCAGCAGCTACCTAGCGGGGGTCCCCCCAGGGGAGCTGTTTTTT. It encodes CASSYLAGVPPGELFF. The chain recombines TRBV7-3 with TRBJ2-2, with 10 positions matching TRBD2. V gave up 4 bases and J gave up 8 bases; unmatched junction bases: 10. CDR1 is SGHTA and CDR2 is FQGTGA in the germline V gene. This CDR3 is built from 16 residues.

V is TRBV4-1 and J is TRBJ2-5, with D possibly TRBD1 on 5 matching bases. CDR3 length equals 15 residues. Trimming stripped 3 bases from V and 2 bases from J, with 13 bases between. Germline CDR1 and CDR2: MGHRA and YSYEKL. CDR3 coding DNA: TGCGCCAGCAGCCAGGCCACAGGCGTGCAAGAGACCCAGTACTTC. Residues: CASSQATGVQETQYF.

This chain uses TRBV7-2 with TRBJ2-1, with D perhaps TRBD2 (6 bases). The CDR3 totals 13 residues. V was trimmed by 3 bases and J by 4 bases, leaving 7 bases between them. CDR1 and CDR2 (germline): SGHTA, FQGNSA. The chain's CDR3 is CASSFGGYNEQFF. CDR3 DNA: TGTGCCAGCAGCTTCGGGGGATACAATGAGCAGTTCTTC.

A single count supports this clone. V gene TRBV11-1 combines with J gene TRBJ1-6, with D possibly matching TRBD1 (6 bases). The V and J ends lost 5 bases and 6 bases respectively, with 23 bases between them. This CDR3 is built from 18 residues. Germline V gene lookup returns CDR1 SGHAT and CDR2 FQDESV (reference sequence). The CDR3 protein is CASSDDLGGGLGNSPLHF. CDR3 nucleotides: TGTGCCAGCAGCGACGATTTGGGGGGGGGCCTTGGTAATTCACCCCTCCACTTT. Supplemented by reference TRBV11-1 and TRBJ1-6, the full variable domain reads EAEVAQSPRYKITEKSQAVAFWCDPISGHATLYWYRQILGQGPELLVQFQDESVVDDSQLPKDRFSAERLKGVDSTLKIQPAELGDSAMYLCASSDDLGGGLGNSPLHFGNGTRLTVT.

The V and J genes are TRBV25-1 and TRBJ1-1, with a possible D match to TRBD1 (5 bases). The germline CDR1 and CDR2 sequences are MGHDK and SYGVNS. Trimming removed 4 bases from V and 1 base from J, with 10 bases in between. The CDR3 contains 14 residues. The CDR3 region is CASSARGTNTEAFF. CDR3 bases: TGTGCCAGCAGTGCCCGCGGGACGAACACTGAAGCTTTCTTT.

The chain has TRBV15 and TRBJ1-5; no clear D gene. The CDR3 extends over 15 amino acids. Trimming pared 0 bases from V and 3 bases from J, leaving 9 bases between. Germline V gene data show CDR1 as LNHNV and CDR2 as YYDKDF (reference sequence). CDR3: CATSRDPEFNQPQHF. The DNA for the CDR3 is TGTGCCACCAGCAGAGATCCTGAGTTCAATCAGCCCCAGCATTTT.

Points on this clone: Other DNA sequences within the sample encode an identical CDR3. The V gene is TRBV9, the J gene TRBJ1-1; D is unclear. The CDR3 has 13 residues. V lost 0 bases to trimming and J lost 4 bases, with 7 bases between them. The germline V gene has CDR1 SGDLS and CDR2 YYNGEE. This CDR3 reads CASSVGGLTEAFF. As DNA, the CDR3 is TGTGCCAGCAGCGTAGGAGGTCTCACTGAAGCTTTCTTT.

This chain links TRBV27 with TRBJ2-5; D is unclear. The V end lost 1 base, the J end lost 7 bases, and 16 bases lay between the germline ends. CDR1 is MNHEY and CDR2 is SMNVEV in the germline V gene (reference sequence). The CDR3 covers 15 residues. For the CDR3, the DNA is TGTGCCAGCAGTTTATTGACATCACCCCCAGGGACCCAGTACTTC. It specifies CASSLLTSPPGTQYF.

This chain uses TRBV6-5 with TRBJ2-7; 7 bases align to TRBD1. The CDR3 length is 15 residues. Trimming removed 5 bases from V and 3 bases from J; junction bases left unmatched: 10. Germline V gene data show CDR1 as MNHEY and CDR2 as SVGAGI. This chain's CDR3 is CASSLGTGQLYEQYF. The DNA of the CDR3 is TGTGCCAGCAGTCTTGGCACGGGACAGCTCTACGAGCAGTACTTC.

This clone was detected once. This chain links TRBV18 with TRBJ2-7; D gene uncertain. V lost 3 bases to trimming and J lost 5 bases, with 14 bases between them. CDR1 is KGHSH and CDR2 is LQKENI in the germline V gene. The CDR3 is 14 residues long. The CDR3 DNA follows: TGTGCCAGCTCACCTTACCTCACAAGTCACGAGCAGTACTTC. The encoded protein is CASSPYLTSHEQYF. Filled out from reference TRBV18 and TRBJ2-7, the complete variable domain reads NAGVMQNPRHLVRRRGQEARLRCSPMKGHSHVYWYRQLPEEGLKFMVYLQKENIIDESGMPKERFSAEFPKEGPSILRIQQVVRGDSAAYFCASSPYLTSHEQYFGPGTRLTVT.

The rearrangement joins TRBV23-1 to TRBJ2-7; D is undetermined. TRBV23-1 is reported as an ORF; its role is uncertain. This CDR3 contains 14 residues. V lost 10 bases, J lost 2 bases, and 18 bases lay in between. This chain's CDR3 is CATIPPLAAYEQYF. Here the CDR3 DNA reads TGCGCCACCATCCCTCCGCTTGCGGCCTACGAGCAGTACTTC.

The gene calls are TRBV6-6 and TRBJ2-7, with a possible D match to TRBD1 (6 bases). V was trimmed by 7 bases and J by 5 bases, leaving 15 bases between them. The CDR3 length is 13 residues. Germline values: CDR1 MNHNY, CDR2 SVGAGI (reference sequence). In DNA, the CDR3 is TGTGCCAGCATAACAGACAGGCTGGACGAGCAGTACTTC. Its translation: CASITDRLDEQYF.

The chain links TRBV7-6 to TRBJ1-1, with a weak D call TRBD1 (6 bases). The CDR3 is 13 amino acids. Germline CDR1 is SGHVS and CDR2 is FNYEAQ. V lost 3 bases to trimming and J lost 7 bases, with 12 bases between them. The DNA for the CDR3 is TGTGCCAGCAGCTTGGGGGGGCACTATGAAGCTTTCTTT. It yields the protein CASSLGGHYEAFF.

J is TRBJ2-1 and V is TRBV11-3; 9 positions match TRBD2. J gave up 5 bases and V 5 bases, and 13 bases lay outside the gene matches. From germline, CDR1 is SGHNT and CDR2 YENEEA. The CDR3 is 17 residues long. The CDR3, as DNA: TGTGCCAGCAGCACGCCGGCGGCTAGCGGGGACCACAATGAGCAGTTCTTC. Protein: CASSTPAASGDHNEQFF.

This chain uses TRBV9 with TRBJ1-1; perhaps TRBD1 as D (6 bases). V lost 0 bases and J lost 4, with 16 bases in between. In germline, CDR1 is SGDLS, CDR2 YYNGEE. CDR3 length: 16 residues. The CDR3 region is CASSVVSDRLGTEAFF. CDR3 nucleotides: TGTGCCAGCAGCGTAGTGTCGGACAGATTAGGCACTGAAGCTTTCTTT.

The V and J genes are TRBV5-4 and TRBJ2-7; tentatively, D is TRBD2 (5 bases). The CDR3 contains 14 residues. V lost 4 bases, J lost 6 bases, and 17 bases lay in between. CDR1 and CDR2 (germline): SGHNT, YYREEE (reference sequence). This CDR3 is CASSEGPPATEQYF. CDR3 in DNA: TGTGCCAGCAGCGAGGGCCCTCCGGCGACCGAGCAGTACTTC.

The rearrangement uses TRBV5-6 and TRBJ2-1; TRBD2 aligns across 8 bases. The V and J ends lost 4 bases and 3 bases, in that order; junction bases with no gene match: 6. This CDR3 has 15 residues. Germline V gene data show CDR1 as SGHDT and CDR2 as YYEEEE. The chain's CDR3 is CASSDGAGGYNEQFF. As DNA, the CDR3 is TGTGCCAGCAGCGACGGGGCGGGGGGCTACAATGAGCAGTTCTTC.

V gene TRBV6-5 combines with J gene TRBJ1-1, with D unresolved. This CDR3 spans 14 amino acids. Trimming pared 2 bases from V and 1 base from J, leaving 8 bases between. Germline lookup yields CDR1 MNHEY and CDR2 SVGAGI. CDR3 region: CASSYQTGNTEAFF. In nucleotides, the CDR3 is TGTGCCAGCAGTTACCAAACCGGGAACACTGAAGCTTTCTTT.

The rearrangement joins TRBV5-1 to TRBJ2-7, with D perhaps matching TRBD2 (6 bases). Per the germline V gene, CDR1 is SGHRS and CDR2 is YFSETQ. This CDR3 spans 13 amino acids. V was trimmed by 2 bases and J by 5 bases, leaving 11 bases between them. The CDR3 sequence is CASSFAGSNEQYF. Written as DNA, the CDR3 is TGCGCCAGCAGCTTTGCGGGGAGTAACGAGCAGTACTTC.

This chain connects TRBV10-1 to TRBJ2-7; 7 bases map to TRBD1. Germline loops: CDR1 WNHNN, CDR2 SYGVQD (reference sequence). The V and J ends lost 1 base and 3 bases, in that order; junction bases with no gene match: 6. This CDR3 is built from 15 residues. CDR3 region: CASSEYVTGIYEQYF. CDR3 in DNA: TGCGCCAGCAGTGAGTATGTGACAGGGATCTACGAGCAGTACTTC.

This chain links TRBV5-6 with TRBJ2-7; the match to TRBD1 covers 8 bases. This CDR3 comprises 14 residues. Germline CDR1 reads SGHDT; CDR2 reads YYEEEE. J was trimmed by 7 bases and V by 3 bases; bases with no gene match: 9. CDR3 amino acids: CASSWPSRGQEQYF. The CDR3 nucleotides read TGTGCCAGCAGCTGGCCAAGCAGGGGGCAGGAGCAGTACTTC.

The chain links TRBV27 to TRBJ2-3; D is possibly TRBD2 (6 bases). This CDR3 has 14 residues. CDR1 is MNHEY, CDR2 SMNVEV, per germline (reference sequence). The ends were cut back, 7 bases at V and 5 bases at J, with 16 bases in the middle. The chain's CDR3 is CASNFLEGGDTQYF. The DNA of the CDR3 is TGTGCCAGCAATTTCTTGGAGGGAGGAGATACGCAGTATTTT.